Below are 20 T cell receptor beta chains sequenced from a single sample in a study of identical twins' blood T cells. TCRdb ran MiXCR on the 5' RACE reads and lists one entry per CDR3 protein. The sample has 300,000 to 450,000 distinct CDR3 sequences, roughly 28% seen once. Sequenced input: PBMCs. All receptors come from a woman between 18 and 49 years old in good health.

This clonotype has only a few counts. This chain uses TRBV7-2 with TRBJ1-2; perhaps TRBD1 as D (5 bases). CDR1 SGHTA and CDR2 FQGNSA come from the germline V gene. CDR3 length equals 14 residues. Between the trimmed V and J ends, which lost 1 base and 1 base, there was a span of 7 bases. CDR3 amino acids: CASSLGTNNYGYTF. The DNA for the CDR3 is TGTGCCAGCAGCTTAGGGACAAATAACTATGGCTACACCTTC.

The CDR3 is CASSTIDTQYF. In DNA, the CDR3 is TGCGCCAGCTCAACCATAGATACGCAGTATTTT. This rearrangement joins TRBV5-1 to TRBJ2-3; D call uncertain. Germline CDR1 SGHRS, CDR2 YFSETQ. The CDR3 spans 11 residues. V was trimmed by 7 bases and J by 5 bases, leaving 8 bases between them.

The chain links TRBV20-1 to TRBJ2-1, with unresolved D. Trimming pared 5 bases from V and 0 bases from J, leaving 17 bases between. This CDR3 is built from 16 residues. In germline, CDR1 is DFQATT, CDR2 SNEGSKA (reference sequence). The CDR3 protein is CSASRGPLSSYNEQFF. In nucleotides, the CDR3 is TGCAGTGCTTCGCGCGGTCCCCTAAGCTCCTACAATGAGCAGTTCTTC.

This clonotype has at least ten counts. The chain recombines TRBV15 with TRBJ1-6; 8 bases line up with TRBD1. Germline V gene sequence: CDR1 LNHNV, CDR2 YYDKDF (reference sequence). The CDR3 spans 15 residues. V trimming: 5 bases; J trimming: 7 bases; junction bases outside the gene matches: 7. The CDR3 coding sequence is TGTGCCACCAGCCCCCGGGACAGGCTAAATTCACCCCTCCACTTT. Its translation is CATSPRDRLNSPLHF.

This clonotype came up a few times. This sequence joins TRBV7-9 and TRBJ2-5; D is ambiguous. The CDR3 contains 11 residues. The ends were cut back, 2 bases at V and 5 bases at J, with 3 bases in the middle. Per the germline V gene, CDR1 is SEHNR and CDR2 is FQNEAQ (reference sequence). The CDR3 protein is CASSLPETQYF. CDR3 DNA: TGTGCCAGCAGCTTACCGGAGACCCAGTACTTC.

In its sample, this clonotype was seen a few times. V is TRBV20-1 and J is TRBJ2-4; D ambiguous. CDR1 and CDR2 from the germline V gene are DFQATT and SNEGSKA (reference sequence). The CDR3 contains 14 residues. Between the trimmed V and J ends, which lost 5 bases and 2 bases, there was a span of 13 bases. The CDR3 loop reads CSAFAPNTKNIQYF. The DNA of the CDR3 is TGCAGTGCTTTCGCCCCGAATACCAAAAACATTCAGTACTTC.

This chain's CDR3 is CASSLDGVEETQYF. The CDR3 DNA reads as TGTGCCAGCAGCTTAGATGGCGTGGAGGAGACCCAGTACTTC. The chain recombines TRBV11-3 with TRBJ2-5; unclear D gene. The CDR3 has 14 residues. Germline V gives CDR1 SGHNT, CDR2 YENEEA. The germline V and J ends were trimmed by 0 bases and 5 bases, with 10 bases remaining between them.

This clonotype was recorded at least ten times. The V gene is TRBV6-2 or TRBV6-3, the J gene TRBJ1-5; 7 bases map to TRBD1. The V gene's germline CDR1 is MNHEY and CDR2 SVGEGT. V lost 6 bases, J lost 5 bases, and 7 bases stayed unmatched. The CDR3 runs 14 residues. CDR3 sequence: CASRTDRVYQPQHF. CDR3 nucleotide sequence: TGTGCCAGCAGGACAGACAGGGTTTATCAGCCCCAGCATTTT.

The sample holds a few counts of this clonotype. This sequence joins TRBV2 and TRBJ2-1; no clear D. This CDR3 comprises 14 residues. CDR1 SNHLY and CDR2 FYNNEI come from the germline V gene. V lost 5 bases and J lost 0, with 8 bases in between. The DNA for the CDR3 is TGTGCCAGCAGTCAGTGGAGCTCCTACAATGAGCAGTTCTTC. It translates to CASSQWSSYNEQFF.

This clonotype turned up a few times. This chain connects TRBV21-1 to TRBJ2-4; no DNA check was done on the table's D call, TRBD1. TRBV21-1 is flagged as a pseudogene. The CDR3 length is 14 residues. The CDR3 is CASKPSGQQNIQYF. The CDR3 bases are TGTGCCAGCAAACCCTCGGGACAACAAAACATTCAGTACTTC.

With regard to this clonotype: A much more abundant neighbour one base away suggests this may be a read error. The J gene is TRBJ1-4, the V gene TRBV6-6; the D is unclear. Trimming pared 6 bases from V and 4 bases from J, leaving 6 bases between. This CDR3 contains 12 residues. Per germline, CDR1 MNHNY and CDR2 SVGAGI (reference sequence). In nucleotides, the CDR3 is TGTGCCAGCAGACCCCATAATGAAAAACTGTTTTTT. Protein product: CASRPHNEKLFF.

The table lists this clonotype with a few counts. CDR3 sequence reads: CSARATGLGGGYTF. CDR3 coding DNA: TGCAGTGCTAGAGCTACAGGGCTTGGAGGAGGCTACACCTTC. The V gene is TRBV20-1, the J gene TRBJ1-2; tentative D call: TRBD1 (6 bases). V was clipped by 1 base and J by 8 bases, with 17 bases between them. This CDR3 contains 14 residues. Germline V gives CDR1 DFQATT, CDR2 SNEGSKA (reference sequence).

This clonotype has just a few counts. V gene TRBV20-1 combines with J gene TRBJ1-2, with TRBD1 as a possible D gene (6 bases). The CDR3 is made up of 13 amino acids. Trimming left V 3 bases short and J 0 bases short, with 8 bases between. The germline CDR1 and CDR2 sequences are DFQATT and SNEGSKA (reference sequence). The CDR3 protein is CSASGQTNYGYTF. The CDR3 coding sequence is TGCAGTGCTAGTGGACAGACTAACTATGGCTACACCTTC.

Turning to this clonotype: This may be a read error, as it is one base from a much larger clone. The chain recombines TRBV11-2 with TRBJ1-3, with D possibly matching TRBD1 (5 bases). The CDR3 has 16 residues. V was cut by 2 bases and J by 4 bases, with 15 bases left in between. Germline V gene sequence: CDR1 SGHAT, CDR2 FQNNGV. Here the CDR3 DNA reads TGTGCCAGCAGCTTATTAACAGGAGCCGTAGGAAACACCATATATTTT. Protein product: CASSLLTGAVGNTIYF.

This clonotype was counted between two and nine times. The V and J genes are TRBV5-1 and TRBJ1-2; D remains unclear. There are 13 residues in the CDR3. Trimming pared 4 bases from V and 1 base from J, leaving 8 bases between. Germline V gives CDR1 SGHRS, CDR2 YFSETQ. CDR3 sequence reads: CASSASINYGYTF. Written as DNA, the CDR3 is TGCGCCAGCAGCGCGTCAATTAACTATGGCTACACCTTC.

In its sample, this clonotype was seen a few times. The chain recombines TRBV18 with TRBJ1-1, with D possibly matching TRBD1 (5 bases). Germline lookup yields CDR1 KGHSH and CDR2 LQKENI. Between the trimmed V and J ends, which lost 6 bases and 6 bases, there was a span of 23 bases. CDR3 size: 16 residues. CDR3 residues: CASSKGTATSGAEAFF. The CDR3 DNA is TGTGCCAGCTCCAAAGGGACCGCTACGAGTGGAGCTGAAGCTTTCTTT.

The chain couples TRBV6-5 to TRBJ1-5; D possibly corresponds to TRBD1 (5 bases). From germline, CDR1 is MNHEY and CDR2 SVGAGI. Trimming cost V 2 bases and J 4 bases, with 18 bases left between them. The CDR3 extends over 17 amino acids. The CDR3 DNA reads TGTGCCAGCAGTTACGCTCGCCCAGGGAGAAAGAATCAGCCCCAGCATTTT. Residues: CASSYARPGRKNQPQHF.

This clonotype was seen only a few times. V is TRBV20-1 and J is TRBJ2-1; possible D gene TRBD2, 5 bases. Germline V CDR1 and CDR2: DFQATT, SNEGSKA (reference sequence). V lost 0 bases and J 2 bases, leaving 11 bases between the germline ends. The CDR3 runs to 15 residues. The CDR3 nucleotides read TGCAGTGCTAGAGATGAAGCCGGGACCTACAATGAGCAGTTCTTC. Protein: CSARDEAGTYNEQFF.

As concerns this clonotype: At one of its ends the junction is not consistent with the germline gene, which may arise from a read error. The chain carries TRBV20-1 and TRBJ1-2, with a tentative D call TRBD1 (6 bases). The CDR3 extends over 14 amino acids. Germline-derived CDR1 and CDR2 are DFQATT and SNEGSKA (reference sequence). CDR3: CGAELGQTNYGYTF. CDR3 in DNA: TGCGGTGCCGAACTTGGACAGACTAACTATGGCTACACCTTC.

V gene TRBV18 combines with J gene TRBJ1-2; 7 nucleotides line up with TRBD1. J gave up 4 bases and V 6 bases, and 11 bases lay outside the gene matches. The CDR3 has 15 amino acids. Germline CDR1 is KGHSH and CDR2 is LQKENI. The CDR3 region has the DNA TGTGCCAGCTCCTCGATGAGGGGACAGAGCTATGGCTACACCTTC. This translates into CASSSMRGQSYGYTF.